Detailed here is one TCR beta chain. The sample originates from a study of blood T cell repertoires in COVID-19. This CDR3 has 15 residues. J gave up 4 bases and V 6 bases, and 8 bases lay outside the gene matches. From germline, CDR1 is SNHLY and CDR2 FYNNEI. Clones were sequenced by immunoSEQ multiplex PCR, and TCRdb holds only the in-frame ones, with some missing. This sample yields roughly 150,000 clones, of which roughly 80% are seen a single time; around 5.3% belongs to the top ten. Participant-given clinical history determined each cohort assignment. The sequence came from a woman in her forties with acute COVID-19. Sequenced material: PBMCs or T cells enriched from blood (not recorded which). The chain uses TRBV2 and TRBJ1-2; 10 bases are a match to TRBD1. CDR3 amino acids: CASSAGQGVGYGYTF. CDR3 sequence (DNA): TGTGCCAGCAGCGCTGGACAGGGGGTCGGCTATGGCTACACCTTC.